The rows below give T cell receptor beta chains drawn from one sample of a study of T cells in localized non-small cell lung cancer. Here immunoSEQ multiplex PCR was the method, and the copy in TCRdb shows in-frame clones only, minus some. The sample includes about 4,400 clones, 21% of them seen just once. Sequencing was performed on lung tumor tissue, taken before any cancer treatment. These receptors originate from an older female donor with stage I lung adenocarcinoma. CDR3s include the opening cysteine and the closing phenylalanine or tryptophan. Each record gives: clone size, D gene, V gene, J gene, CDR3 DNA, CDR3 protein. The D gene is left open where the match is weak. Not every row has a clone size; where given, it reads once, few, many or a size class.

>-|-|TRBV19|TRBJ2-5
TGTGCCAGTAGCATCCTTCCAGGCGGGACCCAGTACTTC
CASSILPGGTQYF
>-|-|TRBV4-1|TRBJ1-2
TGCGCCAGCAGCCAAGCCGGGACACCTAACTATGGCTACACCTTC
CASSQAGTPNYGYTF
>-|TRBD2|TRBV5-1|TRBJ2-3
TGCGCCAGCACAACTAGCGGCTACACAGATACGCAGTATTTT
CASTTSGYTDTQYF
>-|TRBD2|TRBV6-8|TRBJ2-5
TGTGCCAGCAGTCCTCTCGCGGGAGGGTTAGAGACCCAGTACTTC
CASSPLAGGLETQYF
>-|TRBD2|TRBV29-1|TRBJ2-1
TGCAGCGTTGCTTGGCTAGCGGGAGATGAGCAGTTCTTC
CSVAWLAGDEQFF
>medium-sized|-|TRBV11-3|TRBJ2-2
TGTGCCAGCAGCCCGCGGGGAAGCACCGGGGAGCTGTTTTTT
CASSPRGSTGELFF
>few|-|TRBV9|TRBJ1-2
TGTGCCAGCAGCGTAGCAGGGGAGGGCTATGGCTACACCTTC
CASSVAGEGYGYTF
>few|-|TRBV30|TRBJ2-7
TGTGCCTGGAGTCCCAGGGGCAACGAGCAGTACTTC
CAWSPRGNEQYF
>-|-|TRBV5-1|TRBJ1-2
TGCGCCAGCAGCTTCGAGGGAAGTAAAGCTAACTATGGCTACACCTTC
CASSFEGSKANYGYTF
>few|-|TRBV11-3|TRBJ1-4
TGTGCCAGCAGCTTTGATTCAAGGCACCTTAATGAAAAACTGTTTTTT
CASSFDSRHLNEKLFF
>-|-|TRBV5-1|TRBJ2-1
TGCGCCAGCAGCTTGGACTTTCTGACTAATGAGCAGTTCTTC
CASSLDFLTNEQFF
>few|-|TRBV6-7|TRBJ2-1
TGTGCCAGCAGTCCGGTTAATGAGCAGTTCTTC
CASSPVNEQFF
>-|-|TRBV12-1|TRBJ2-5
TGTGCCAGCAGCTTAAACGGGACTCCACAAGAGACCCAGTACTTC
CASSLNGTPQETQYF
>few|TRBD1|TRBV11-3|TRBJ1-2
TGTGCCAGCATCAACGACAGGGAGGGCGCCTATGGCTACACCTTC
CASINDREGAYGYTF
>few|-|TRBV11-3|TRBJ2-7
TGTGCCAGCAGCTTAACTAACGGTTTAACCTACGAGCAGTACTTC
CASSLTNGLTYEQYF
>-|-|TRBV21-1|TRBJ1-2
TGTGCCAGCAGCGTAGAGGGCTTCCCCTACCGCTACACCTTC
CASSVEGFPYRYTF
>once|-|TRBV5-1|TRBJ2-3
TGCGCCAGCAGCCCTCTTTCGTCCCCAGATACGCAGTATTTT
CASSPLSSPDTQYF
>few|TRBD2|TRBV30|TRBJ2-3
TGTGCCTGGAGTAGACTAGCGGGAGGCCAGGGTACGCAGTATTTT
CAWSRLAGGQGTQYF
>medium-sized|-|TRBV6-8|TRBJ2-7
TGTGCCAGCAGTTACCTTAGGGACGAGCAGTACTTC
CASSYLRDEQYF
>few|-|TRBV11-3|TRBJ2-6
TGTGCCAGCAGCTTGGGTCTAAGGGCTGGGGCCAACGTCCTGACTTTC
CASSLGLRAGANVLTF
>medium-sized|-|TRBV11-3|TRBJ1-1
TGTGCCAGCAGCTCCCTCGTCGTAGGGGTGAACACTGAAGCTTTCTTT
CASSSLVVGVNTEAFF
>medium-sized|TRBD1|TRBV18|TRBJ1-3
TGTGCCAGCTCACCGACAGGGGCTGGAAACACCATATATTTT
CASSPTGAGNTIYF
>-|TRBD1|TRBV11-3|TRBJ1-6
TGTGCCAGCAGCTGGGGGACAGGGGAGTCACCCCTCCACTTT
CASSWGTGESPLHF
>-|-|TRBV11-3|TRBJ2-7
TGTGCCAGCAGCTTAAGCGGAGGGGACTACGAGCAGTACTTC
CASSLSGGDYEQYF
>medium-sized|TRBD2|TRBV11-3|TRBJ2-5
TGTGCCAGCAGCTCGGATGGTAGCGGGGGGGCCCAAGAGACCCAGTACTTC
CASSSDGSGGAQETQYF
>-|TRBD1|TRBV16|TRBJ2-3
TGTGCCAGCAGCCTAAGTTCCAACAGGGGTACGCAGTATTTT
CASSLSSNRGTQYF
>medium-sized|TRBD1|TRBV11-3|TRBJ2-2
TGTGCCAGCAGCTTGGGACAGGACACCGGGGAGCTGTTTTTT
CASSLGQDTGELFF
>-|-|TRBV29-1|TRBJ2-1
TGCAGCGTTGACAGGGCCTTCTCCTACAATGAGCAGTTCTTC
CSVDRAFSYNEQFF
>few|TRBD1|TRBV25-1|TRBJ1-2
TGTGCCAGCAGTGCAAGGACAGGCTATGGCTACACCTTC
CASSARTGYGYTF
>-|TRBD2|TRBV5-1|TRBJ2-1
TGCGCCAGCAGCTCGGGGGGACTAGCGGGAGTAAATGAGCAGTTCTTC
CASSSGGLAGVNEQFF
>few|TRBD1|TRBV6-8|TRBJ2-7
TGTGCCAGCAGTTACTCGGGGACAGGGGTCTACGAGCAGTACTTC
CASSYSGTGVYEQYF
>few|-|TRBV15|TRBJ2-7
TGTGCCACCAGCAGAGATCTCGGTGGGGTGGGCGAGCAGTACTTC
CATSRDLGGVGEQYF
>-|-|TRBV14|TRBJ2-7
TGTGCCAGCGCTCCAGGACGAGCCTACGAGCAGTACTTC
CASAPGRAYEQYF
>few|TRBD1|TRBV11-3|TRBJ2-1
TGTGCCAGCAGCCCCGGGACAGGGATCTACAATGAGCAGTTCTTC
CASSPGTGIYNEQFF
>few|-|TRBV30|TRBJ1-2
TGTGCCCAGAGACAAGCCTGGGGCTACACCTTC
CAQRQAWGYTF
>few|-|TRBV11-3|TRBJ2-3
TGTGCCAGCAGCTTGGAGTCATACGAGGGGGCAGATACGCAGTATTTT
CASSLESYEGADTQYF
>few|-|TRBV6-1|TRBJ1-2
TGTGCCAGCAGTGAAGCGAGAGGGTTAAGTAGTGGTGGCTACACCTTC
CASSEARGLSSGGYTF
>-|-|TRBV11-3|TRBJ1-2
TGTGCCAGCAGCTTAGTTTCAACCAGCTATGGCTACACCTTC
CASSLVSTSYGYTF
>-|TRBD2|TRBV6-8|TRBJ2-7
TGTGCCAGCAGTTACGCCGGGACTAGCGGGGGTTACGAGCAGTACTTC
CASSYAGTSGGYEQYF
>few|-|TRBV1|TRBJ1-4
TGCGCCAGCAGCCAAGAAAAAGGAATGGGTTTCTGGGAAAAACTGTTTTTT
CASSQEKGMGFWEKLFF
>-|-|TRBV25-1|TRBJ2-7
TGTGCCAGCAGTGACAGGCCCTACGAGCAGTACTTC
CASSDRPYEQYF
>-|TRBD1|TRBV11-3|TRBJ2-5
TGTGCCAGCAGCCCAGACCGGGACAGGGGAAAAGAGACCCAGTACTTC
CASSPDRDRGKETQYF
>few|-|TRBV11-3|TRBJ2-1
TGTGCCAGCAGCCCCCGCACAGGGAAAGGATCCCACAATGAGCAGTTCTTC
CASSPRTGKGSHNEQFF
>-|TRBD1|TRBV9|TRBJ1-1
TGTGCCAGCAGCGTCAACAGGGGTGGCACTGAAGCTTTCTTT
CASSVNRGGTEAFF
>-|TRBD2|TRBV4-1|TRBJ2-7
TGCGCCAGCAGCCACCCGGGACTAGCCTACGAGCAGTACTTC
CASSHPGLAYEQYF
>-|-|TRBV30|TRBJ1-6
TGTGCCTGGGGCGCGGTGGAGGGTTCACCCCTCCACTTT
CAWGAVEGSPLHF
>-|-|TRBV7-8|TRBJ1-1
TGTGCCAGCAGCTTAGACCGGAACACTGAAGCTTTCTTT
CASSLDRNTEAFF
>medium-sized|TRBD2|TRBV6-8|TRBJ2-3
TGTGCCAGCACTTTGAGCGGGAGGGAGACAGATACGCAGTATTTT
CASTLSGRETDTQYF
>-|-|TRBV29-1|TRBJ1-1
TGCAGCGTTGAGGCCGGCCCCATGGGCACTGAAGCTTTCTTT
CSVEAGPMGTEAFF
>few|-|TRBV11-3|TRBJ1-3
TGTGCCAGCAGCTTGGGGTCTTACTCTGGAAACACCATATATTTT
CASSLGSYSGNTIYF
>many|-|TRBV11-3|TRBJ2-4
TGTGCCAGCAGCTTAGGGGGGGACGGGGGAAACATTCAGTACTTC
CASSLGGDGGNIQYF
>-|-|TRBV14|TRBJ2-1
TGTGCCAGCAGCCAAGATTACGGTGATGAGCAGTTCTTC
CASSQDYGDEQFF
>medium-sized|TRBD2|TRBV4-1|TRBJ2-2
TGCGCCAGCAGCCAACTAGCGGGATACACCGGGGAGCTGTTTTTT
CASSQLAGYTGELFF
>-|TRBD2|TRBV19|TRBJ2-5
TGTGCCAGTAGTTCTGGGACTAGAAAAGAGACCCAGTACTTC
CASSSGTRKETQYF